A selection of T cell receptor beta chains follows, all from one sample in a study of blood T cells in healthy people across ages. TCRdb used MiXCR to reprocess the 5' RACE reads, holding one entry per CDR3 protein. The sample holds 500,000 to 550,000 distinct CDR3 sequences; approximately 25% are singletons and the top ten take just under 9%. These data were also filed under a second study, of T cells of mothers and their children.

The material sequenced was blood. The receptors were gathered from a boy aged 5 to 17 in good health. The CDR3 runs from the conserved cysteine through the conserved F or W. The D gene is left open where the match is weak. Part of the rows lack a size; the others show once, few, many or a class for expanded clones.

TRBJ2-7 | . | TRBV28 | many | CASSYSRDLLLYEQYF | TGTGCCAGCAGTTACAGCCGGGACCTACTCCTCTACGAGCAGTACTTC
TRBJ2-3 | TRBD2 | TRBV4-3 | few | CASSQGLAGGPGDTQYF | TGCGCCAGCAGCCAAGGACTAGCGGGGGGGCCCGGGGATACGCAGTATTTT
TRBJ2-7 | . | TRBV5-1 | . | CASKPTRTHISYEQYF | TGCGCCAGCAAACCGACTAGGACCCACATTTCCTACGAGCAGTACTTC
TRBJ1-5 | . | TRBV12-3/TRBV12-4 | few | CASSLGTSQPQHF | TGTGCCAGCAGTCTCGGGACATCTCAGCCCCAGCATTTT
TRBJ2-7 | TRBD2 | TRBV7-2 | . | CASSFSSGRAGYYEQYF | TGTGCCAGCAGCTTTTCTAGCGGGAGGGCCGGATACTACGAGCAGTACTTC
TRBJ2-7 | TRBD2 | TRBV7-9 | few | CASSLRREERAYEQYF | TGTGCCAGCAGCTTACGTCGGGAGGAAAGAGCCTACGAGCAGTACTTC
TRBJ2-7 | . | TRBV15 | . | CATSSRGLYEQYF | TGTGCCACCAGCAGCAGGGGTCTCTACGAGCAGTACTTC
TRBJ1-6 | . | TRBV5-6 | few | CAGSLDGQMNSPLHF | TGTGCCGGCAGCTTGGATGGACAGATGAATTCACCCCTCCACTTT
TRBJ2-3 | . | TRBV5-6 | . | CASSLRTGAVSTDTQYF | TGTGCCAGCAGCTTGAGGACCGGGGCGGTAAGCACAGATACGCAGTATTTT
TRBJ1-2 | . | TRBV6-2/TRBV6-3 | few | CASSYSAGTYGYTF | TGTGCCAGCAGTTACAGCGCGGGGACCTATGGCTACACCTTC
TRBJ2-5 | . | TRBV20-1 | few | CNARVGTRETQYF | TGCAATGCTAGAGTCGGGACACGGGAGACCCAGTACTTC
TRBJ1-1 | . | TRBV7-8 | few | CASSIRDGDNTEAFF | TGTGCCAGCAGCATCCGGGACGGGGATAATACCGAAGCTTTCTTT
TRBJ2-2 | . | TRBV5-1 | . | CASSLVAGYGELFF | TGCGCCAGCAGCTTGGTGGCAGGGTACGGGGAGCTGTTTTTT
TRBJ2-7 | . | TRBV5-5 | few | CASNIGEQVNYEQYF | TGTGCCAGCAACATTGGGGAGCAGGTCAACTACGAGCAGTACTTC
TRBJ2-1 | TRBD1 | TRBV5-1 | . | CASSTGQGAIDEQFF | TGCGCCAGCAGCACCGGACAGGGGGCGATCGATGAGCAGTTCTTC
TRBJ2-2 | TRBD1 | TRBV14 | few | CASSHRTGLNTGELFF | TGTGCCAGCAGCCACCGGACAGGGCTGAACACCGGGGAGCTGTTTTTT
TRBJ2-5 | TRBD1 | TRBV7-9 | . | CAIRGGVETQYF | TGTGCCATCAGAGGGGGCGTTGAGACCCAGTACTTC
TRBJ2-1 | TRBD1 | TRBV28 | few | CASSSVRGRLPYNEQFF | TGTGCCAGCAGTTCCGTCAGGGGGCGGTTACCCTACAATGAGCAGTTCTTC
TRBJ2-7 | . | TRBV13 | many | CASSLVAEQYF | TGTGCCAGCAGCTTAGTCGCCGAGCAGTACTTC
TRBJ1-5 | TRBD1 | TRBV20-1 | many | CSARLPGQGWGQPQHF | TGCAGTGCTAGGTTACCGGGACAGGGGTGGGGCCAGCCCCAGCATTTT
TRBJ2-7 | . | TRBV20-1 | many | CSASFSGRSTYEQYF | TGCAGTGCTAGTTTTTCAGGGAGGAGCACCTACGAGCAGTACTTC
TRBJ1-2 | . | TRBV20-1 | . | CSASPETTYTF | TGCAGTGCTAGCCCGGAGACCACCTACACCTTC
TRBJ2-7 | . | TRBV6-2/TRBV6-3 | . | CASSYGDTPYEQYF | TGTGCCAGCAGTTACGGGGACACCCCCTACGAGCAGTACTTC
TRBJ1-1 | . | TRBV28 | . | CASSFSGGGGTEAFF | TGTGCCAGCAGTTTTTCTGGGGGCGGTGGGACTGAAGCTTTCTTT
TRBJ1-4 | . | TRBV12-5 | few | CASGLDTRRPEKLFF | TGTGCTAGTGGTTTGGACACCAGAAGGCCTGAAAAACTGTTTTTT
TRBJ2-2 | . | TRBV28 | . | CASRPAVSTGTGELFF | TGTGCCAGCAGGCCCGCGGTCTCCACGGGAACCGGGGAGCTGTTTTTT
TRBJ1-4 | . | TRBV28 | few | CASSVLQGGLFF | TGTGCCAGCAGTGTACTACAGGGTGGACTGTTTTTT
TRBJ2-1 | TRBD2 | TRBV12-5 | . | CASGGTSYNEQFF | TGTGCTAGTGGAGGGACTAGCTACAATGAGCAGTTCTTC
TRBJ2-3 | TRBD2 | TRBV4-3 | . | CASSQDGRLAGSGADTQYF | TGCGCCAGCAGCCAAGATGGGAGACTAGCGGGATCTGGCGCAGATACGCAGTATTTT
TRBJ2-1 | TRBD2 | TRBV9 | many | CASSVDTSGRSYNEQFF | TGTGCCAGCAGCGTAGACACTAGCGGGAGGTCCTACAATGAGCAGTTCTTC
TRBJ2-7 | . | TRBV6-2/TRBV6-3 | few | CASTNLSGNEQYF | TGTGCCAGCACCAATTTGTCCGGAAACGAGCAGTACTTC
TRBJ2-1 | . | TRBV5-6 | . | CASSLYFVHNEQFF | TGTGCCAGCAGCTTGTATTTTGTGCACAATGAGCAGTTCTTC
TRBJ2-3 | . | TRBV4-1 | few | CASSQEMAQWGDTQYF | TGCGCCAGCAGCCAAGAAATGGCTCAGTGGGGCGATACGCAGTATTTT
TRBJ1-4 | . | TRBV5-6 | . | CASSLRGTTNEKLFF | TGTGCCAGCAGCTTGCGGGGAACAACAAATGAAAAACTGTTTTTT
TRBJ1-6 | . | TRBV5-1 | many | CASSLDQSSYNSPLHF | TGCGCCAGCAGCTTGGATCAGAGCTCCTATAATTCACCCCTCCACTTT
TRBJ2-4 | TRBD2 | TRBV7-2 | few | CASSVGGIIQYF | TGTGCCAGCAGCGTCGGGGGGATCATTCAGTACTTC
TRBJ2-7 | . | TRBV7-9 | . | CASRHGGYEQYF | TGTGCCAGCCGACACGGGGGCTACGAGCAGTACTTC
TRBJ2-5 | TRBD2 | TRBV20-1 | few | CSARLGLAKETQYF | TGCAGTGCTCGACTTGGACTAGCGAAAGAGACCCAGTACTTC
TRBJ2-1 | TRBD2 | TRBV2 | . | CASSGLAGVNEQFF | TGTGCCAGCAGTGGGCTAGCGGGAGTAAATGAGCAGTTCTTC
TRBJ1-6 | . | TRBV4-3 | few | CASSQALNSPLHF | TGCGCCAGCAGCCAAGCTTTAAACTCACCCCTCCACTTT
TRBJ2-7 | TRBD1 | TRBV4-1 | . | CASSLDRGPTYEQYF | TGCGCCAGCAGCCTGGATAGGGGGCCTACCTACGAGCAGTACTTC
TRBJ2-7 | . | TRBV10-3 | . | CAISEGGAIYEQYF | TGTGCCATCAGTGAGGGTGGAGCTATCTACGAGCAGTACTTC
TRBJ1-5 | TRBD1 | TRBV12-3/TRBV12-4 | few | CASSFRGPKQPQHF | TGTGCCAGCAGTTTTAGGGGGCCGAAACAGCCCCAGCATTTT
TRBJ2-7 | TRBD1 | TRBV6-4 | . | CASSASTGGWQYF | TGTGCCAGCAGTGCCTCCACAGGGGGCTGGCAGTACTTC
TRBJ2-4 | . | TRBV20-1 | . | CSARRGSDGQNIQYF | TGCAGTGCTAGAAGAGGATCGGACGGACAAAACATTCAGTACTTC
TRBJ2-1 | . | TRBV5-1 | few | CASSPDNNIEQFF | TGCGCCAGCAGCCCGGACAACAACATTGAGCAGTTCTTC
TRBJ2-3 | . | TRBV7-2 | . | CASSFKYGTDTQYF | TGTGCCAGCAGCTTTAAATACGGCACAGATACGCAGTATTTT
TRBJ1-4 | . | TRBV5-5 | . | CASSLEQANEKLFF | TGTGCCAGCAGCTTGGAACAGGCTAATGAAAAACTGTTTTTT
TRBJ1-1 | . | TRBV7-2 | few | CASSLKGPTEAFF | TGTGCCAGCAGCCTGAAGGGGCCCACTGAAGCTTTCTTT
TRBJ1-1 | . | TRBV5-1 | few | CASRGGHQNTEAFF | TGCGCCAGCAGAGGAGGACACCAGAACACTGAAGCTTTCTTT
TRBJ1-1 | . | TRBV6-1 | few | CASTFVQAATEAFF | TGTGCCAGCACGTTTGTGCAGGCGGCCACTGAAGCTTTCTTT
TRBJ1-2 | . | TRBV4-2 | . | CASSQDGLNYGYTF | TGTGCCAGCAGCCAAGACGGGCTTAACTATGGCTACACCTTC
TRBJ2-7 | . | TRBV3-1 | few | CASSQVRHPYEQCF | TGTGCCAGCAGCCAAGTACGGCACCCCTACGAGCAGTGCTTC
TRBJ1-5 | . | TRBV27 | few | CASSLRDNNQPQHF | TGTGCCAGCAGTCTCCGGGACAACAATCAGCCCCAGCATTTT
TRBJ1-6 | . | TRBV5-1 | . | CASSLVQGDSPLHF | TGCGCCAGCAGCTTGGTACAGGGAGACTCACCCCTCCACTTT
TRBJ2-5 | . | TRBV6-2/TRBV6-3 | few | CASSGRWLLKETQYF | TGTGCCAGCAGTGGACGGTGGCTACTTAAAGAGACCCAGTACTTC
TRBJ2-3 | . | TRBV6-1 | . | CASSERIALTDTQYF | TGTGCCAGCAGTGAAAGAATCGCGCTCACAGATACGCAGTATTTT